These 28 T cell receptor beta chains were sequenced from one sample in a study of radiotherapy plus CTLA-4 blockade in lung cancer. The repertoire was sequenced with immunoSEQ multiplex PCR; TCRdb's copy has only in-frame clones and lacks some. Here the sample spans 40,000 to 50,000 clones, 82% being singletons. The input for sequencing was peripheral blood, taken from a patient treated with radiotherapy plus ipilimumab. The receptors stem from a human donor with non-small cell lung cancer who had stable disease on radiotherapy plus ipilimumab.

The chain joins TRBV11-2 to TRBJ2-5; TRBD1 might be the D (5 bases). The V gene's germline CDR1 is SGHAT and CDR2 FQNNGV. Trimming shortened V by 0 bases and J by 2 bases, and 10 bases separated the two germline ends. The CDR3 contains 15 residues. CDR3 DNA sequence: TGTGCCAGCAGCTTAGAGTTGGGGCGTCAAGAGACCCAGTACTTC. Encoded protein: CASSLELGRQETQYF.

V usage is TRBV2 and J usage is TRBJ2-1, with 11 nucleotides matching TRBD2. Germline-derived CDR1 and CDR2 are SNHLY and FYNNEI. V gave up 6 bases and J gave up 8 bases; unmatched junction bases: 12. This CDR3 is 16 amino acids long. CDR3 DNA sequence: TGTGCCAGCAGGCCAAACGTAGCGGGAGGGCGCGATGAGCAGTTCTTC. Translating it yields CASRPNVAGGRDEQFF.

In DNA, the CDR3 is TGTGCCAGCAGGCGCCGTGACAGGGGGCCAGAGACCCAGTACTTC. As protein: CASRRRDRGPETQYF. This chain joins TRBV2 and TRBJ2-5; 10 positions match TRBD1. V shed 6 bases, J shed 4 bases, and the junction held 8 bases outside the gene matches. CDR1 SNHLY and CDR2 FYNNEI come from the germline V gene. The CDR3 is 15 amino acids.

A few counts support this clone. The CDR3: CASSRGQVTEAFF. CDR3 DNA sequence: TGTGCCAGCAGCCGTGGCCAAGTCACTGAAGCTTTCTTT. The chain couples TRBV14 to TRBJ1-1; D uncertain. CDR3 length: 13 residues. V was cut by 4 bases and J by 4 bases, with 10 bases left in between. The germline V gene has CDR1 SGHDN and CDR2 FVKESK. Together with reference TRBV14 and TRBJ1-1, the CDR3 gives the full variable domain: EAGVTQFPSHSVIEKGQTVTLRCDPISGHDNLYWYRRVMGKEIKFLLHFVKESKQDESGMPNNRFLAERTGGTYSTLKVQPAELEDSGVYFCASSRGQVTEAFFGQGTRLTVV.

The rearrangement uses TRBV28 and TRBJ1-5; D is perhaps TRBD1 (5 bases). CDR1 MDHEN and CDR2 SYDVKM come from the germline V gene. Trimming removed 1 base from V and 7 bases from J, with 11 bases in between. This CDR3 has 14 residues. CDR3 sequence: CASSLSGREQPQHF. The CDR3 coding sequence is TGTGCCAGCAGTTTATCAGGGAGGGAGCAGCCCCAGCATTTT.

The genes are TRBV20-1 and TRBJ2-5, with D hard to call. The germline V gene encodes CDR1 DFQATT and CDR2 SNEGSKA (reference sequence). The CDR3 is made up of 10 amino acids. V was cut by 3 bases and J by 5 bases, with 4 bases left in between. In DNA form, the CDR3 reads TGCAGTGCTAGGAGGGAGACCCAGTACTTC. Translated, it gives CSARRETQYF.

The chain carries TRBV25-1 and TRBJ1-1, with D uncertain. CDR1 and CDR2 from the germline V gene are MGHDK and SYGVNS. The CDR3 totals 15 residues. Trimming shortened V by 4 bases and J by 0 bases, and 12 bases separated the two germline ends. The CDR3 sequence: CASSARGRMNTEAFF. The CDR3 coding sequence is TGTGCCAGCAGTGCAAGAGGAAGGATGAACACTGAAGCTTTCTTT.

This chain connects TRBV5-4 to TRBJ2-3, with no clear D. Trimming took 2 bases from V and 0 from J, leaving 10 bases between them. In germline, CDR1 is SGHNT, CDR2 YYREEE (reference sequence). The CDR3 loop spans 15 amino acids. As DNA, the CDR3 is TGTGCCAGCAGCTTCGACACAATTAGCACAGATACGCAGTATTTT. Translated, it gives CASSFDTISTDTQYF.

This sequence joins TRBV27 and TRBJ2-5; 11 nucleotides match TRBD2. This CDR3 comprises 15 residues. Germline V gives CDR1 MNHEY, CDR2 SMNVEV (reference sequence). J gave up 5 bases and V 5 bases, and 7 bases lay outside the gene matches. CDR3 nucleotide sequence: TGTGCCAGCAGTGACTTAGCGGGAGGGTCGGAGACCCAGTACTTC. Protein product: CASSDLAGGSETQYF.

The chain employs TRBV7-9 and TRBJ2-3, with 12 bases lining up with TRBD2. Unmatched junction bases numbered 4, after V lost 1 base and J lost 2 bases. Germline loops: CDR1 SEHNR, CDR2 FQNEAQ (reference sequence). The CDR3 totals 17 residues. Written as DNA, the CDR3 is TGTGCCAGCAGCTTAGGACTAGCGGGAGCCTACACAGATACGCAGTATTTT. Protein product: CASSLGLAGAYTDTQYF.

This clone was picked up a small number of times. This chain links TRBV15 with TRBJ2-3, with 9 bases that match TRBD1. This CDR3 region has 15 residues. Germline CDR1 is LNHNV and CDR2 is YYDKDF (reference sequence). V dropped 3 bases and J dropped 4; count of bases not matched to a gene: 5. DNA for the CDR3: TGTGCCACCAGCAGGACGGGACAGGGCCCAGATACGCAGTATTTT. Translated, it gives CATSRTGQGPDTQYF.

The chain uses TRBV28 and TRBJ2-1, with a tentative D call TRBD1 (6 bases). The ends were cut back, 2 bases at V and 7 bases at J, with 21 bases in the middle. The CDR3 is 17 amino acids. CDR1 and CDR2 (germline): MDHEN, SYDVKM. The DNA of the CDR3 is TGTGCCAGCAGTTTAATTGCCCAGGGGAAGTCGAGAAATGAGCAGTTCTTC. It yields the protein CASSLIAQGKSRNEQFF.

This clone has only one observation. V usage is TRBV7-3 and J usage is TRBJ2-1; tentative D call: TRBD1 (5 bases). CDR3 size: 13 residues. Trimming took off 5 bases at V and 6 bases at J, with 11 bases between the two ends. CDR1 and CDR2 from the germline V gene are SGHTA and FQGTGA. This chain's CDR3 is CASSLLQGNEQFF. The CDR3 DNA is TGTGCCAGCAGCCTCCTGCAGGGCAATGAGCAGTTCTTC.

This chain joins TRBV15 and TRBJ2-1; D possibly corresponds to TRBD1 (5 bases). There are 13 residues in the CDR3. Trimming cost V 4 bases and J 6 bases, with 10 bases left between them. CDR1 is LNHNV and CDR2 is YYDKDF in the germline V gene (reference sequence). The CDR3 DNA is TGTGCCACCAGCAAGGGGCGGTCCAATGAGCAGTTCTTC. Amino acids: CATSKGRSNEQFF.

CDR3 nucleotides: TGTGCCAGCAGTTTCTCGAATTTGCGTCCCCAGCATTTT. This sequence encodes CASSFSNLRPQHF. The chain combines TRBV27 with TRBJ1-5, with no clear D. Germline-derived CDR1 and CDR2 are MNHEY and SMNVEV (reference sequence). V lost 3 bases and J lost 10, with 13 bases in between. This CDR3 has 13 amino acids.

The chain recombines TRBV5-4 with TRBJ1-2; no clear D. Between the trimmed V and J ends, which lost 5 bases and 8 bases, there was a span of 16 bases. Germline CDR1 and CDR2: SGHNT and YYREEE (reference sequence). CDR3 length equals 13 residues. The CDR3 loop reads CASSSDSQRGYTF. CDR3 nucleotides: TGTGCCAGCAGTTCAGATTCACAAAGAGGCTACACCTTC.

CDR3 nucleotides: TGTGCCATCAGCGGGACTAGCGGGTCCCCGGGGTACTTC. Translating gives CAISGTSGSPGYF. This rearrangement joins TRBV10-3 to TRBJ2-7; 12 nucleotides line up with TRBD2. J gave up 12 bases and V 6 bases, and 9 bases lay outside the gene matches. Germline lookup yields CDR1 ENHRY and CDR2 SYGVKD. The CDR3 is 13 residues long.

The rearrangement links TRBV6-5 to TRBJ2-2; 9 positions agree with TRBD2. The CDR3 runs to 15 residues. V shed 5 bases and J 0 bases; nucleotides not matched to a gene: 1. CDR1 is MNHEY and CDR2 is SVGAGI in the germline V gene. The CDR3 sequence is CASSRTSANTGELFF. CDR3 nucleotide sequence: TGTGCCAGCAGTCGGACTAGCGCGAACACCGGGGAGCTGTTTTTT.

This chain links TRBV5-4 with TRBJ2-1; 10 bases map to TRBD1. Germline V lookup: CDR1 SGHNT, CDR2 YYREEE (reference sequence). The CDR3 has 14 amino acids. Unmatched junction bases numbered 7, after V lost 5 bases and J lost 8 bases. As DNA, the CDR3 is TGTGCCAGCAGGTGGACAGGGGGGAAGGATGAGCAGTTCTTC. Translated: CASRWTGGKDEQFF.

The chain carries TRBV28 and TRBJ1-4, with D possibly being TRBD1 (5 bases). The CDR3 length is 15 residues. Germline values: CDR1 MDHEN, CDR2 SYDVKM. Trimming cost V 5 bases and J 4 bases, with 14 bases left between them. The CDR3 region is CASSPRQTGNEKLFF. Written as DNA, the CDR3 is TGTGCCAGCAGTCCCCGACAGACGGGTAATGAAAAACTGTTTTTT.

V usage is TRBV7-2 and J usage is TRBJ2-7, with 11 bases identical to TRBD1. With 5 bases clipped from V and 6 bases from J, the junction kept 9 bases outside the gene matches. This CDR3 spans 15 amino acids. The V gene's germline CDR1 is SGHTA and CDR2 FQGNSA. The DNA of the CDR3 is TGTGCCAGCAGCGCCCGGGACAGGGGGGGGGCCGAGCAGTACTTC. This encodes CASSARDRGGAEQYF.

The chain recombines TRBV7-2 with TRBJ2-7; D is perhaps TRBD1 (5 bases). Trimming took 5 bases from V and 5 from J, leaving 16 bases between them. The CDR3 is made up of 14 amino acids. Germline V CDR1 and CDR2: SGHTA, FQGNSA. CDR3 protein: CASSPSTRAHEQYF. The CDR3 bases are TGTGCCAGCAGCCCATCCACCAGGGCCCACGAGCAGTACTTC.

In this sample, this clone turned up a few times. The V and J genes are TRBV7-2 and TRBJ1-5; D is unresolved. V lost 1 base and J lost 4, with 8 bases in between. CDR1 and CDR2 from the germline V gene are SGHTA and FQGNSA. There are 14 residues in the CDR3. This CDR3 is CASSLGSVNQPQHF. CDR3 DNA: TGTGCCAGCAGCTTAGGGTCGGTTAATCAGCCCCAGCATTTT.

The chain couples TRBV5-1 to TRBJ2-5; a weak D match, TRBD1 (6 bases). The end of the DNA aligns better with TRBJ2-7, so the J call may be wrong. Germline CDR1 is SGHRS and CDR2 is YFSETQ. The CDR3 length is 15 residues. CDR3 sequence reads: CASRYRQDPGNEQYF. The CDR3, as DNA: TGCGCCAGCAGATACCGACAGGACCCTGGAAACGAGCAGTACTTC.

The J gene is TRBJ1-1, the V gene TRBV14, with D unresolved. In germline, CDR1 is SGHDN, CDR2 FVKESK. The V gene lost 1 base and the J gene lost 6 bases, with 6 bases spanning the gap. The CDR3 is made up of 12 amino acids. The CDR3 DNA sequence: TGTGCCAGCAGCCAAGTCTTCGCTGAAGCTTTCTTT. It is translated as CASSQVFAEAFF.

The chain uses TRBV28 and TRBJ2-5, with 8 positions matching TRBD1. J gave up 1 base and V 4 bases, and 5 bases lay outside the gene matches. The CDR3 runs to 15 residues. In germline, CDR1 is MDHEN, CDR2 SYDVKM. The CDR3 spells CASSSMTGAQETQYF. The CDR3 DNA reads TGTGCCAGCAGTTCCATGACAGGGGCCCAAGAGACCCAGTACTTC.

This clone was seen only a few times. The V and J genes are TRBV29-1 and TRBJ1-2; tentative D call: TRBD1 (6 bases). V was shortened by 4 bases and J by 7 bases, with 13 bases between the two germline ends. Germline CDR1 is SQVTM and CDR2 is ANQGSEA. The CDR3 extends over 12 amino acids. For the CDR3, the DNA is TGCAGCGTTGGCGACAGGCCCCGTGGCTACACCTTC. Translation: CSVGDRPRGYTF.

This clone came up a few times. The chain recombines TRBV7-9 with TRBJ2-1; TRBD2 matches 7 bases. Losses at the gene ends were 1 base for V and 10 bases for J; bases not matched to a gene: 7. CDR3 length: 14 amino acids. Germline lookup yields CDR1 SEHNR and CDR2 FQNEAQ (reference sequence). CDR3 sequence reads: CASSLGEGLGEQFF. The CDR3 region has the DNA TGTGCCAGCAGCTTAGGGGAGGGCCTGGGAGAGCAGTTCTTC.